One sample yielded the 28 T cell receptor beta chains listed below, sequenced in a study of regulatory T cells in long-lasting Graves disease. HTBI primers from iRepertoire and Arm-PCR of CDR3 regions yielded the TCR beta libraries. MiXCR, applied by TCRdb to the multiplex PCR reads, yields one record per CDR3 protein. This table has hundreds of thousands of distinct CDR3 sequences, more than 20% appearing once. This sample's time point: persistent/refractory GD, antithyroid drugs over 5 years with positive TRAb. Making the TCR library involved RNA that had been extracted from PBMCs. Here the sequenced sample was peripheral blood mononuclear cells (PBMCs), taken when the disease was refractory, from a patient treated with antithyroid drugs. The receptor source for this set is a female donor with Graves disease.

This clonotype was observed many times. The CDR3 loop is CASRRTAVYGYTF. As DNA, the CDR3 is TGTGCCAGCAGGAGGACAGCCGTCTATGGCTACACCTTC. V is TRBV2 and J is TRBJ1-2; perhaps TRBD1 as D (6 bases). Germline-derived CDR1 and CDR2 are SNHLY and FYNNEI. This CDR3 has 13 residues. V was pared by 6 bases and J by 4 bases, with 12 bases between.

Regarding this clonotype: One base away lies a much larger clone, so this may be a sequencing read error. This rearrangement joins TRBV2 to TRBJ2-7, with D perhaps TRBD1 (6 bases). The CDR3 covers 14 residues. Looked up from germline, CDR1 is SNHLY and CDR2 is FYNNEI. DNA of the CDR3: TGTGCCAGCAGGACGACAGGAACAACCTACGGGCAGTACTTC. Protein sequence: CASRTTGTTYGQYF.

CDR3 loop: CASSQGGRSYNEQFF. For the CDR3, the DNA is TGTGCCAGCAGCCAAGGCGGGAGGTCCTACAATGAGCAGTTCTTC. The chain uses TRBV3-1 and TRBJ2-1; the match to TRBD2 covers 8 bases. The CDR3 contains 15 residues. Per the germline V gene, CDR1 is LGHDT and CDR2 is YNNKEL (reference sequence). V shed 1 base and J 1 base; nucleotides not matched to a gene: 0.

This clonotype was seen more than once but under ten times. The chain joins TRBV19 to TRBJ2-7; possibly TRBD1 for D (5 bases). Trimming removed 10 bases at V and 1 base at J, with 14 bases between. The germline V gene has CDR1 LNHDA and CDR2 SQIVND (reference sequence). This CDR3 is 13 amino acids long. As DNA, the CDR3 is TGTGCCACCTCCTGGGGCGGATCCTACGAGCAGTACTTC. Translation: CATSWGGSYEQYF.

This clonotype has at least ten counts. The rearrangement links TRBV10-3 to TRBJ2-7; D gene uncertain. This CDR3 has 14 residues. V was shortened by 2 bases and J by 3 bases, with 11 bases between the two germline ends. Per germline, CDR1 ENHRY and CDR2 SYGVKD. The CDR3 loop is CAISESLNVYEQYF. The CDR3 coding sequence is TGTGCCATCAGTGAGAGTTTGAATGTCTACGAGCAGTACTTC.

This clonotype was picked up many times. The chain employs TRBV2 and TRBJ2-7; a weak D match, TRBD2 (6 bases). CDR1 is SNHLY and CDR2 is FYNNEI in the germline V gene. The CDR3 spans 12 residues. V was pared by 7 bases and J by 6 bases, with 13 bases between. CDR3 loop: CASNGGDSEQYF. The CDR3 bases are TGTGCCAGCAACGGGGGTGACAGCGAGCAGTACTTC.

This clonotype was counted many times. This sequence joins TRBV7-6 and TRBJ2-7, with TRBD1 identical over 7 bases. The J segment lost 2 bases and the V segment lost 6 bases, leaving 13 bases of the junction unmatched. The CDR3 is 16 residues long. CDR1 is SGHVS and CDR2 is FNYEAQ in the germline V gene. CDR3 nucleotides: TGTGCCAGCAGTCGAATGAGACAGGGTGATGCCTACGAGCAGTACTTC. Its translation is CASSRMRQGDAYEQYF.

The gene calls are TRBV20-1 and TRBJ2-5; D is unclear. Trimming left V 3 bases short and J 3 bases short, with 11 bases between. The length of the CDR3 is 13 residues. Germline V gene lookup returns CDR1 DFQATT and CDR2 SNEGSKA (reference sequence). The CDR3 sequence: CSASGRNKETQYF. The CDR3 nucleotides are TGCAGTGCTAGCGGCAGAAACAAAGAGACCCAGTACTTC.

This clonotype occurred a few times. The V gene is TRBV7-8, the J gene TRBJ1-4; 7 bases are shared with TRBD1. Germline CDR1 reads SGHVS; CDR2 reads FQNEAQ. The J segment lost 4 bases and the V segment lost 4 bases, leaving 12 bases of the junction unmatched. The CDR3 has 17 residues. DNA for the CDR3: TGTGCCAGCAGCTCCCGACCCGGGACAGTCAGTAATGAAAAACTGTTTTTT. Protein product: CASSSRPGTVSNEKLFF. Variable domain in full (rest from reference TRBV7-8 and TRBJ1-4): GAGVSQSPRYKVAKRGQDVALRCDPISGHVSLFWYQQALGQGPEFLTYFQNEAQLDKSGLPSDRFFAERPEGSVSTLKIQRTQQEDSAVYLCASSSRPGTVSNEKLFFGSGTQLSVL.

This clonotype was seen ten or more times. The V and J genes are TRBV20-1 and TRBJ2-7; a possible D gene is TRBD1 (6 bases). V lost 5 bases, J lost 6 bases, and 14 bases lay in between. CDR3 length: 12 amino acids. Germline V gene lookup returns CDR1 DFQATT and CDR2 SNEGSKA (reference sequence). The CDR3 loop is CSAYVQGPEQYF. The CDR3 DNA sequence: TGCAGTGCTTATGTACAGGGCCCCGAGCAGTACTTC.

This clonotype came up many times. The chain recombines TRBV27 with TRBJ2-7; 8 nucleotides align to TRBD1. This CDR3 is 13 amino acids long. In germline, CDR1 is MNHEY, CDR2 SMNVEV (reference sequence). V lost 4 bases and J lost 3; bases outside the gene matches: 2. The DNA for the CDR3 is TGTGCCAGCAGTTCGGGACAGGACTACGAGCAGTACTTC. As protein: CASSSGQDYEQYF.

This clonotype has a count of ten or more. An end of the junction does not agree with germline; a read error may underlie this. CDR3 in amino acids: CASSLGGLAYEQYF. CDR3 DNA: TGTGCCAGCAGCTTAGGCGGGCTGGCTTACGAGCAGTACTTC. V gene TRBV5-1 combines with J gene TRBJ2-7; D is perhaps TRBD2 (5 bases). The CDR3 is 14 amino acids. Germline V CDR1 and CDR2: SGHRS, YFSETQ.

This chain links TRBV12-3 or TRBV12-4 with TRBJ2-1; 9 nucleotides line up with TRBD2. The CDR3 spans 15 residues. The J segment lost 3 bases and the V segment lost 7 bases, leaving 7 bases of the junction unmatched. This chain's CDR3 is CASTSATSGYNEQFF. The CDR3 nucleotides are TGTGCCAGCACCTCCGCGACTAGCGGCTACAATGAGCAGTTCTTC.

In this sample, this clonotype turned up many times. This rearrangement joins TRBV20-1 to TRBJ1-6, with 7 bases matching TRBD1. This CDR3 spans 14 amino acids. V trimming: 3 bases; J trimming: 9 bases; junction bases outside the gene matches: 8. Germline V gene lookup returns CDR1 DFQATT and CDR2 SNEGSKA (reference sequence). CDR3 amino acids: CSASETGRISPLHF. The CDR3 DNA is TGCAGTGCTAGCGAGACAGGGCGGATTTCACCCCTCCACTTT.

This CDR3 reads CASTLTASGNTIYF. CDR3 coding DNA: TGTGCCAGCACCCTGACCGCTTCTGGAAACACCATATATTTT. The genes are TRBV12-3 or TRBV12-4 and TRBJ1-3; D is undetermined. The length of the CDR3 is 14 residues. V was clipped by 7 bases and J by 1 base, with 11 bases between them.

This clonotype was counted ten times or more. The J gene is TRBJ1-2, the V gene TRBV12-3 or TRBV12-4; D call uncertain. The V end lost 3 bases, the J end lost 0 bases, and 11 bases lay between the germline ends. This CDR3 has 15 amino acids. CDR3 in amino acids: CASSLSSDSNYGYTF. The CDR3, as DNA: TGTGCCAGCAGTTTGTCTAGCGACTCTAACTATGGCTACACCTTC.

This clonotype was counted many times. The chain uses TRBV6-5 and TRBJ1-5, with D perhaps TRBD1 (5 bases). The V gene lost 4 bases and the J gene lost 2 bases, with 15 bases spanning the gap. This CDR3 is 16 amino acids long. Germline V gives CDR1 MNHEY, CDR2 SVGAGI. CDR3 DNA: TGTGCCAGCAGTTGGGACCCGGGGCAGGGCAATCAGCCCCAGCATTTT. Protein: CASSWDPGQGNQPQHF.

This clonotype was observed many times. This chain joins TRBV28 and TRBJ2-1, with 10 bases that match TRBD2. V was clipped by 3 bases and J by 0 bases; unmatched bases: 8. Germline CDR1 MDHEN, CDR2 SYDVKM. CDR3 size: 18 residues. The CDR3: CASSFGASGSRSYNEQFF. Written as DNA, the CDR3 is TGTGCCAGCAGTTTCGGGGCTAGCGGGAGCCGCTCCTACAATGAGCAGTTCTTC.

The chain couples TRBV7-3 to TRBJ1-2, with D possibly matching TRBD1 (5 bases). There are 12 residues in the CDR3. CDR1 and CDR2 (germline): SGHTA, FQGTGA. The germline V and J ends were trimmed by 4 bases and 7 bases, with 10 bases remaining between them. CDR3 in DNA: TGTGCCAGCAGCTCTGACAGAGGTGGCTACACCTTC. Translated, it gives CASSSDRGGYTF.

Ten or more counts support this clonotype. The V gene is TRBV7-6, the J gene TRBJ2-2, with 14 positions matching TRBD2. Trimming took 5 bases from V and 7 from J; bases not matched to a gene: 18. The germline CDR1 and CDR2 sequences are SGHVS and FNYEAQ. The CDR3 totals 20 residues. The CDR3 loop is CASSILYRGTSGRGVGELFF. CDR3 in DNA: TGTGCCAGCAGCATCCTCTACAGAGGGACTAGCGGGAGAGGAGTCGGGGAGCTGTTTTTT.

The gene calls are TRBV10-3 and TRBJ1-5; D may be TRBD1 (6 bases). The ends were cut back, 2 bases at V and 2 bases at J, with 13 bases in the middle. The CDR3 extends over 16 amino acids. Per the germline V gene, CDR1 is ENHRY and CDR2 is SYGVKD. The CDR3 nucleotides read TGTGCCATCAGTGAGCGGGCAGGGGTGGGCAATCAGCCCCAGCATTTT. Protein sequence: CAISERAGVGNQPQHF.

The chain combines TRBV5-6 with TRBJ1-4; 8 bases align to TRBD1. The germline V gene encodes CDR1 SGHDT and CDR2 YYEEEE. V was clipped by 1 base and J by 7 bases; unmatched bases: 6. The CDR3 runs 15 residues. The CDR3 DNA sequence: TGTGCCAGCAGCTTGATGGGGACAGGTCTTGAAAAACTGTTTTTT. Its protein product is CASSLMGTGLEKLFF. Filled out from reference TRBV5-6 and TRBJ1-4, the complete variable domain reads DAGVTQSPTHLIKTRGQQVTLRCSPKSGHDTVSWYQQALGQGPQFIFQYYEEEERQRGNFPDRFSGHQFPNYSSELNVNALLLGDSALYLCASSLMGTGLEKLFFGSGTQLSVL.

There are many counts of this clonotype. The J gene is TRBJ1-1, the V gene TRBV20-1; TRBD1 matches 10 bases. V lost 0 bases to trimming and J lost 5 bases; unmatched junction nucleotides: 6. This CDR3 comprises 15 residues. Germline V gene lookup returns CDR1 DFQATT and CDR2 SNEGSKA (reference sequence). For the CDR3, the DNA is TGCAGTGCTAGAGAAGGAGGGACAGGGGTAACTGAAGCTTTCTTT. The encoded protein is CSAREGGTGVTEAFF.

This clonotype came up many times. The V and J genes are TRBV5-1 and TRBJ2-7; D gene uncertain. V lost 2 bases and J lost 2, with 17 bases in between. The germline V gene has CDR1 SGHRS and CDR2 YFSETQ. There are 16 residues in the CDR3. CDR3 nucleotides: TGCGCCAGCAGCTTAGGTGGGCAGGTCAATGCCTACGAGCAGTACTTC. The encoded protein is CASSLGGQVNAYEQYF.

The chain recombines TRBV19 with TRBJ2-1; D gene unclear. Trimming left V 6 bases short and J 3 bases short, with 15 bases between. CDR3 length equals 15 residues. The germline V gene has CDR1 LNHDA and CDR2 SQIVND (reference sequence). The CDR3 loop is CASRPTPDDYNEQFF. The CDR3 DNA is TGTGCCAGTAGACCTACTCCGGACGACTACAATGAGCAGTTCTTC.

This clonotype has just a few counts. The DNA of the CDR3 is TGTGCCAGCAGCTTAGGACGCAGCCTATGGGAAGGCTACACCTTC. Encoded protein: CASSLGRSLWEGYTF. The chain has TRBV7-2 and TRBJ1-2; D call uncertain. CDR1 is SGHTA and CDR2 is FQGNSA in the germline V gene. The CDR3 contains 15 residues. With 1 base removed from V and 8 bases from J, the gap between germline ends came to 17 bases.

In its sample, this clonotype was seen many times. V is TRBV29-1 and J is TRBJ1-2; no definite D call. Per the germline V gene, CDR1 is SQVTM and CDR2 is ANQGSEA. The V and J ends lost 6 bases and 6 bases respectively, with 8 bases between them. The CDR3 is 10 residues long. CDR3: CSVLRDGYTF. As DNA, the CDR3 is TGCAGCGTCCTAAGGGATGGCTACACCTTC.

This clonotype was detected only a few times. The rearrangement joins TRBV18 to TRBJ2-5; possibly TRBD2 for D (6 bases). Trimming cost V 1 base and J 2 bases, with 20 bases left between them. The CDR3 spans 18 residues. Germline values: CDR1 KGHSH, CDR2 LQKENI. The DNA for the CDR3 is TGTGCCAGCTCACCACTGTCGGCGGCGGGCAGCGGGCAAGAGACCCAGTACTTC. It is translated as CASSPLSAAGSGQETQYF.